This passage covers 18 T cell receptor beta chains from one sample sequenced in a study of regulatory T cells in long-lasting Graves disease. CDR3-region Arm-PCR and iRepertoire HTBI primers produced the TCR beta libraries. TCRdb itself ran the multiplex PCR reads through MiXCR, one entry per CDR3 protein. The data contain around 510,000 distinct CDR3 sequences, less than 25% of them seen just once; the ten biggest clones take up 7% to 10%. Time point in this sample: persistent/refractory GD, antithyroid drugs over 5 years with positive TRAb. PBMC-derived RNA was used for the TCR library. Sequencing used peripheral blood mononuclear cells (PBMCs), obtained when the disease was refractory, from a patient treated with antithyroid drugs. The receptors originated from a female donor with Graves disease.

This clonotype was picked up one time. This may stem from a read error, because a much larger clone lies one nucleotide away. The chain recombines TRBV6-9 with TRBJ2-2, with TRBD2 matching over 14 bases. The germline V gene encodes CDR1 MNHGY and CDR2 SVAAGI. The CDR3 is 18 amino acids. CDR3 DNA sequence: TGTGCCAGCAGTTTGGGACTAGCGGGAGCCCCAGGGACCGGGGAGCTGTCTTTT. This sequence encodes CASSLGLAGAPGTGELSF.

V usage is TRBV27 and J usage is TRBJ2-7; D possibly corresponds to TRBD2 (5 bases). Trimming took off 4 bases at V and 0 bases at J, with 10 bases between the two ends. This CDR3 is 14 amino acids long. CDR1 and CDR2 from the germline V gene are MNHEY and SMNVEV (reference sequence). The CDR3 here is CASSWRPSSYEQYF. CDR3 in DNA: TGTGCCAGCAGTTGGAGGCCCTCCTCCTACGAGCAGTACTTC.

This clonotype was detected many times. The chain uses TRBV28 and TRBJ1-1; TRBD1 aligns across 8 bases. V lost 8 bases and J lost 6; bases outside the gene matches: 14. Germline values: CDR1 MDHEN, CDR2 SYDVKM. This CDR3 is 15 amino acids long. In nucleotides, the CDR3 is TGTGCCAGCCATCCCCCGGACAGGGACCTATCTGAAGCTTTCTTT. Its translation is CASHPPDRDLSEAFF.

This clonotype was found many times. The chain is built from TRBV28 and TRBJ2-7; TRBD2 aligns across 14 bases. This CDR3 has 16 amino acids. J gave up 6 bases and V 4 bases, and 8 bases lay outside the gene matches. Germline assignment: CDR1 MDHEN and CDR2 SYDVKM. CDR3 sequence reads: CASSSGLAGGPLEQYF. The CDR3 DNA sequence: TGTGCCAGCAGTTCAGGACTAGCGGGAGGACCCCTCGAGCAGTACTTC.

This clonotype was seen only a few times. The V and J genes are TRBV15 and TRBJ2-3; tentative D call: TRBD1 (6 bases). This CDR3 comprises 17 residues. Germline CDR1 reads LNHNV; CDR2 reads YYDKDF (reference sequence). With 5 bases removed from V and 2 bases from J, the gap between germline ends came to 20 bases. In nucleotides, the CDR3 is TGTGCCACCAGCGGGGGCCCGCACGAGGCTACCACAGATACGCAGTATTTT. Translation gives CATSGGPHEATTDTQYF.

This clonotype was counted ten times or more. V is TRBV20-1 and J is TRBJ2-7, with 8 bases that match TRBD2. The germline CDR1 and CDR2 sequences are DFQATT and SNEGSKA (reference sequence). V lost 6 bases, J lost 0 bases, and 10 bases stayed unmatched. The CDR3 has 15 amino acids. The CDR3 bases are TGCAGTGCCGGAGCACCCGGGACTAGCTCCTACGAGCAGTACTTC. Amino acids: CSAGAPGTSSYEQYF.

The chain has TRBV2 and TRBJ2-1; 8 bases agree with TRBD1. The CDR3 is 14 amino acids. V lost 7 bases, J lost 8 bases, and 10 bases stayed unmatched. Germline loops: CDR1 SNHLY, CDR2 FYNNEI. CDR3 sequence (DNA): TGTGCCAGCAACCTCGGGACAGGTCTTTATGAGCAGTTCTTC. Translating it yields CASNLGTGLYEQFF. Complete variable domain (other parts from reference TRBV2 and TRBJ2-1): EPEVTQTPSHQVTQMGQEVILRCVPISNHLYFYWYRQILGQKVEFLVSFYNNEISEKSEIFDDQFSVERPDGSNFTLKIRSTKLEDSAMYFCASNLGTGLYEQFFGPGTRLTVL.

The chain recombines TRBV4-1 with TRBJ2-7, with 7 bases matching TRBD1. This CDR3 contains 14 residues. V dropped 2 bases and J dropped 5; count of bases not matched to a gene: 6. Germline lookup yields CDR1 MGHRA and CDR2 YSYEKL. The CDR3 region has the DNA TGCGCCAGCAGCCAATACGACAGGGTTAACGAGCAGTACTTC. As protein: CASSQYDRVNEQYF.

This clonotype appeared many times. This chain's CDR3 is CASSLARVRPYNEQFF. CDR3 nucleotides: TGTGCCAGCAGTTTAGCAAGGGTCAGGCCCTACAATGAGCAGTTCTTC. The chain employs TRBV12-3 or TRBV12-4 and TRBJ2-1; D is ambiguous. The CDR3 loop spans 16 amino acids. Trimming shortened V by 0 bases and J by 2 bases, and 11 bases separated the two germline ends.

This clonotype was recorded a few times. The genes are TRBV5-6 and TRBJ1-3, with 7 positions matching TRBD1. Germline loops: CDR1 SGHDT, CDR2 YYEEEE. The CDR3 spans 15 residues. V shed 6 bases, J shed 4 bases, and the junction held 10 bases outside the gene matches. The chain's CDR3 is CASNPRGMVGNTIYF. The CDR3 DNA sequence: TGTGCCAGCAACCCCAGGGGGATGGTAGGAAACACCATATATTTT.

This clonotype was counted many times. This chain links TRBV11-2 with TRBJ2-5; 7 bases agree with TRBD2. This CDR3 has 12 amino acids. The germline CDR1 and CDR2 sequences are SGHAT and FQNNGV. The V and J ends lost 8 bases and 5 bases, in that order; junction bases with no gene match: 5. The CDR3 is CASQLGGETQYF. In DNA, the CDR3 is TGTGCCAGCCAACTGGGAGGGGAGACCCAGTACTTC.

The table lists this clonotype with a few counts. The rearrangement uses TRBV6-1 and TRBJ2-2; possibly TRBD1 or TRBD2 for D (6 bases each). Germline CDR1 and CDR2: MNHNS and SASEGT. Trimming removed 6 bases from V and 5 bases from J, with 16 bases in between. CDR3 length: 15 residues. The chain's CDR3 is CASRNGGGKTGELFF. The CDR3 coding sequence is TGTGCCAGCAGAAACGGGGGCGGTAAAACCGGGGAGCTGTTTTTT.

The rearrangement links TRBV11-2 to TRBJ2-7, with TRBD2 as a possible D gene (8 bases). Germline V CDR1 and CDR2: SGHAT, FQNNGV. V was shortened by 7 bases and J by 1 base, with 14 bases between the two germline ends. The CDR3 runs to 14 residues. CDR3 DNA: TGTGCCAGCAATATAGCGGGACAGTCCTACGAGCAGTACTTC. This sequence encodes CASNIAGQSYEQYF. The full variable domain, rest sourced from reference TRBV11-2 and TRBJ2-7, is EAGVAQSPRYKIIEKRQSVAFWCNPISGHATLYWYQQILGQGPKLLIQFQNNGVVDDSQLPKDRFSAERLKGVDSTLKIQPAKLEDSAVYLCASNIAGQSYEQYFGPGTRLTVT.

CDR3 in DNA: TGCAGTGCCCATGGGGACAGGGGGACCTACGAGCAGTACTTC. Translated: CSAHGDRGTYEQYF. The J gene is TRBJ2-7, the V gene TRBV20-1; 11 nucleotides align to TRBD1. The CDR3 sequence is 14 residues long. V lost 6 bases to trimming and J lost 2 bases; unmatched junction nucleotides: 6. CDR1 and CDR2 (germline): DFQATT, SNEGSKA (reference sequence).

There are a few counts of this clonotype. The chain is built from TRBV5-4 and TRBJ2-7; the D is unclear. V gave up 4 bases and J gave up 3 bases, with 11 bases separating them. This CDR3 has 13 residues. Germline CDR1 SGHNT, CDR2 YYREEE (reference sequence). The CDR3 nucleotides are TGTGCCAGCAGCATTCGAGGCAGCTACGAGCAGTACTTC. It encodes CASSIRGSYEQYF.

This clonotype was detected many times. V usage is TRBV10-3 and J usage is TRBJ2-5; D is undetermined. Germline CDR1 ENHRY, CDR2 SYGVKD. The V and J ends lost 2 bases and 2 bases respectively, with 9 bases between them. CDR3 length equals 14 residues. In DNA form, the CDR3 reads TGTGCCATCAGTGAGGGCCGGAATCAAGAGACCCAGTACTTC. This translates into CAISEGRNQETQYF.

This clonotype was observed at least ten times. V usage is TRBV6-1 and J usage is TRBJ1-1; tentatively, D is TRBD1 (5 bases). The CDR3 runs to 11 residues. Trimming took 7 bases from V and 7 from J, leaving 10 bases between them. Per germline, CDR1 MNHNS and CDR2 SASEGT. CDR3 residues: CASNVRGEAFF. In nucleotides, the CDR3 is TGTGCCAGCAATGTTAGGGGTGAAGCTTTCTTT.

This clonotype was recorded many times. The V call is TRBV27, the J call TRBJ1-2, with D possibly matching TRBD1 (6 bases). The germline V gene encodes CDR1 MNHEY and CDR2 SMNVEV (reference sequence). This CDR3 has 16 amino acids. V lost 5 bases to trimming and J lost 0 bases, with 16 bases between them. CDR3 coding DNA: TGTGCCAGCAGTCCGGAGGGGGAGGCCTCTAACTATGGCTACACCTTC. It codes for CASSPEGEASNYGYTF.